This T cell receptor beta chain was captured in a study of human T cells and chemical hapten exposure. Stated time point: patch test 2, 6 weeks after DPC sensitization. Documented treatment: therapeutic diphenylcyclopropenone sensitization with weekly scalp DPC. On this clonotype itself: The antigen is unknown.

Study conclusions and caveats: With regard to DPC sensitization, TCRs above 1 in 1000 frequency did not change. The formation of large CDR3 similarity clusters by expanded TCRs significantly exceeded that of controls.

Authors' analysis steps: There were a median of approximately 96,000 TCRs per sample, with a range from roughly 23,224 to 750,000. TCRdb independently ran MiXCR on the RACE reads; one entry per CDR3 protein. For this entry, the V and J calls and clone size follow TCRdb and not the study's own pipeline. The sample has hundreds of thousands of distinct CDR3 sequences, about 6% seen once; the top ten hold roughly 5.4%. The TCR originated in a young woman with alopecia areata. Some clones in this sample may be carry-over from other donors' samples. This material consisted of whole blood, taken in connection with sensitization to the hapten diphenylcyclopropenone (DPC).

The CDR3 coding sequence is TGTGCCATCAACCCGGGACGGAACTACGAGCAGTACTTC. Translation: CAINPGRNYEQYF. J is TRBJ2-7 and V is TRBV10-3; TRBD1 or TRBD2 may be the D gene (5 bases each). V shed 7 bases and J shed 3 bases, with 13 bases lying between them. CDR3 length equals 13 residues. The germline V gene encodes CDR1 ENHRY and CDR2 SYGVKD.